These 20 T cell receptor beta chains were sequenced from one sample in a study of beta chain features in type 1 diabetes (dated by TCRdb to the late 2010s). Results and caveats for the whole study, not just this receptor: Type 1 diabetes patients showed a moderate but significant shortening of TCRB CDR3 length in all four CD4+ subsets.

For these receptors, no antigen is known. The library came from the immunoSEQ multiplex PCR assay. The entire isolated RNA was reverse transcribed using the High Capacity cDNA Reverse Transcription Kit, and thus expressed TCRB transcripts were sequenced. Held by TCRdb, this immuneACCESS table contains in-frame sequences only and omits some clones. Under half of the omission traces to an unresolved V gene where checked; the cause of the rest is unknown. This sample has some 700,000 clones in its table, and roughly 12% of those were observed once. Jointly, the top ten make up about 0.02% of the sample. Sequenced: naive CD4+ T cells from blood. The cell subset or site label, read with the paper, signifies: true naive CD4+ T cells. The receptors were sampled from a man between 18 and 29 years old with type 1 diabetes.

DNA of the CDR3: TGTGCCAGCTCCGTGGGACCCTACGAGCAGTACTTC. Translated: CASSVGPYEQYF. The chain combines TRBV11-3 with TRBJ2-7; D may be TRBD1 or TRBD2 (5 bases each). This CDR3 has 12 amino acids. V was cut by 8 bases and J by 2 bases, with 10 bases left in between. The germline V gene has CDR1 SGHNT and CDR2 YENEEA.

This clone has more than one count but fewer than ten. The chain links TRBV7-9 to TRBJ1-6; D is possibly TRBD1 (5 bases). The germline CDR1 and CDR2 sequences are SEHNR and FQNEAQ (reference sequence). The CDR3 totals 14 residues. The ends were cut back, 6 bases at V and 7 bases at J, with 13 bases in the middle. CDR3 coding DNA: TGTGCCAGCAGGCCACTGGGACCCAATTCACCCCTCCACTTT. Amino acid sequence: CASRPLGPNSPLHF.

The genes are TRBV30 and TRBJ2-5; D is ambiguous. The germline V gene encodes CDR1 GTSNPN and CDR2 SVGIG (reference sequence). CDR3 length: 10 residues. V was pared by 5 bases and J by 5 bases, with 6 bases between. DNA of the CDR3: TGTGCCTGGGGACGGGAGACCCAGTACTTC. It encodes CAWGRETQYF.

Note on this clone: The same CDR3 also results from other DNA sequences found in this sample. The chain uses TRBV7-2 and TRBJ2-5; unclear D gene. Germline CDR1 SGHTA, CDR2 FQGNSA. V was trimmed by 4 bases and J by 1 base, leaving 10 bases between them. This CDR3 contains 14 residues. The CDR3 loop is CASSSRTGQETQYF. DNA of the CDR3: TGTGCCAGCAGCTCTAGGACGGGCCAAGAGACCCAGTACTTC.

Notes on this clone: This may be a read error: a much more frequent sequence differs by one nucleotide. The sample has other DNA sequences that encode this CDR3 too. The chain recombines TRBV5-1 with TRBJ2-5; no reliable D call. Germline CDR1 SGHRS, CDR2 YFSETQ. Deletions cut 4 bases from V and 1 base from J, with 2 bases between. This CDR3 contains 11 residues. For the CDR3, the DNA is TGCGCCAGCAGCCTCCAAGAGACCCAGTACTTC. Translation: CASSLQETQYF.

There are a few counts of this clone. This rearrangement joins TRBV14 to TRBJ2-1; 12 bases align to TRBD2. The CDR3 totals 16 residues. Germline lookup yields CDR1 SGHDN and CDR2 FVKESK. Trimming at V came to 7 bases and at J to 5 bases, leaving 9 bases not matched to a gene. The CDR3 reads CASTPKRTSGDNEQFF. CDR3 coding DNA: TGTGCCAGCACCCCAAAGAGGACTAGCGGGGACAATGAGCAGTTCTTC.

This clone was seen more than once but under ten times. The chain is built from TRBV10-3 and TRBJ2-5; no clear D. With 5 bases removed from V and 0 bases from J, the gap between germline ends came to 4 bases. The length of the CDR3 is 12 residues. Germline V gives CDR1 ENHRY, CDR2 SYGVKD. CDR3 residues: CAISSNQETQYF. The CDR3 DNA sequence: TGTGCCATCAGTTCCAACCAAGAGACCCAGTACTTC.

A few counts support this clone. This chain links TRBV2 with TRBJ1-6; D remains ambiguous. Germline CDR1 is SNHLY and CDR2 is FYNNEI. There are 13 residues in the CDR3. V lost 8 bases and J lost 2, with 7 bases in between. CDR3 nucleotide sequence: TGTGCCAGCCGAGGCCCCTATAATTCACCCCTCCACTTT. This encodes CASRGPYNSPLHF.

The rearrangement links TRBV5-1 to TRBJ1-2; 8 nucleotides line up with TRBD1. Germline V CDR1 and CDR2: SGHRS, YFSETQ. With V trimmed by 4 bases and J by 12 bases, 17 bases remained unmatched. This CDR3 region has 15 residues. This chain's CDR3 is CASSPYLETGVRHTF. The CDR3 bases are TGCGCCAGCAGCCCGTATTTAGAGACAGGGGTTCGGCACACCTTC.

This CDR3 is CASSLERGTYEQYF. The CDR3 DNA reads as TGTGCCAGCAGCTTAGAGCGGGGAACCTACGAGCAGTACTTC. This chain joins TRBV7-8 and TRBJ2-7; TRBD2 matches 7 bases. The germline V gene encodes CDR1 SGHVS and CDR2 FQNEAQ. The CDR3 contains 14 residues. The V segment lost 1 base and the J segment 2 bases; nucleotides outside the gene matches: 2.

This clone appeared a few times. J is TRBJ1-1 and V is TRBV5-1, with 9 bases fitting TRBD1. This CDR3 contains 14 residues. V lost 6 bases, J lost 7 bases, and 10 bases stayed unmatched. Germline values: CDR1 SGHRS, CDR2 YFSETQ. CDR3 region: CASTLDRGSFEAFF. The CDR3 DNA is TGCGCCAGCACCCTCGACAGGGGGTCTTTTGAAGCTTTCTTT.

The chain recombines TRBV6-5 with TRBJ1-6; D is unclear. Germline CDR1 reads MNHEY; CDR2 reads SVGAGI. V lost 5 bases and J 8 bases, leaving 10 bases between the germline ends. This CDR3 is 13 amino acids long. CDR3 residues: CASSRLDDSPLHF. The CDR3 nucleotides are TGTGCCAGCAGTCGACTGGACGATTCACCCCTCCACTTT.

This clone was counted between two and nine times. J is TRBJ2-7 and V is TRBV6-5; D gene uncertain. Trimming stripped 7 bases from V and 3 bases from J, with 13 bases between. Germline-derived CDR1 and CDR2 are MNHEY and SVGAGI. This CDR3 has 13 residues. This CDR3 reads CASTKDHYYEQYF. The CDR3 bases are TGTGCCAGCACCAAGGACCATTACTACGAGCAGTACTTC.

The table lists this clone with a count of one. V is TRBV5-4 and J is TRBJ2-3, with D possibly TRBD2 on 6 matching bases. Germline CDR1 and CDR2: SGHNT and YYREEE (reference sequence). The length of the CDR3 is 13 residues. The V end was cut by 2 bases, the J end by 3 bases, with 7 bases between. CDR3 in DNA: TGTGCCAGCAGCTTTCTAGCGACAGATACGCAGTATTTT. It specifies CASSFLATDTQYF.

This chain joins TRBV30 and TRBJ1-2, with 8 positions matching TRBD1. The CDR3 spans 10 residues. V lost 4 bases to trimming and J lost 9 bases; unmatched junction nucleotides: 1. CDR1 and CDR2 from the germline V gene are GTSNPN and SVGIG (reference sequence). This chain's CDR3 is CAWNRGSYTF. Here the CDR3 DNA reads TGTGCCTGGAACAGGGGGAGCTACACCTTC.

The gene calls are TRBV30 and TRBJ2-5; tentative D call: TRBD2 (6 bases). V gave up 0 bases and J gave up 5 bases, with 10 bases separating them. Germline V gene lookup returns CDR1 GTSNPN and CDR2 SVGIG (reference sequence). The CDR3 covers 13 residues. CDR3 in DNA: TGTGCCTGGAGTGTACTGGAGGGGGAGACCCAGTACTTC. Translated, it gives CAWSVLEGETQYF.

J is TRBJ2-5 and V is TRBV25-1; D uncertain. CDR1 and CDR2 (germline): MGHDK, SYGVNS. The CDR3 is 13 amino acids. Deletions cut 2 bases from V and 5 bases from J, with 9 bases between. This CDR3 reads CASSEMSIETQYF. As DNA, the CDR3 is TGTGCCAGCAGTGAAATGTCTATTGAGACCCAGTACTTC.

This clone was counted between two and nine times. The chain combines TRBV10-3 with TRBJ1-3; D uncertain. The V end was cut by 0 bases, the J end by 4 bases, with 10 bases between. CDR1 and CDR2 (germline): ENHRY, SYGVKD. The CDR3 totals 15 residues. The chain's CDR3 is CAISESGRRGNTIYF. The CDR3 nucleotides read TGTGCCATCAGTGAGTCCGGGAGGCGAGGAAACACCATATATTTT.

The chain carries TRBV7-9 and TRBJ2-2, with 7 nucleotides matching TRBD1. This CDR3 region has 14 residues. CDR1 and CDR2 from the germline V gene are SEHNR and FQNEAQ (reference sequence). The V gene end was trimmed by 8 bases and the J gene end by 4 bases; junction bases not matched to a gene: 7. CDR3 in amino acids: CASRRTGGTGELFF. CDR3 sequence (DNA): TGTGCCAGCCGGAGGACAGGCGGCACCGGGGAGCTGTTTTTT.

The chain is built from TRBV28 and TRBJ1-5, with 7 bases identical to TRBD1. The trim removed 2 bases at V and 1 base at J, leaving 2 bases unmatched. Germline lookup yields CDR1 MDHEN and CDR2 SYDVKM. The CDR3 has 15 amino acids. In DNA form, the CDR3 reads TGTGCCAGCAGTTTAGGGGACAGCAGCAATCAGCCCCAGCATTTT. Amino acids: CASSLGDSSNQPQHF. The entire variable domain, with the rest obtained from reference TRBV28 and TRBJ1-5, is as follows: DVKVTQSSRYLVKRTGEKVFLECVQDMDHENMFWYRQDPGLGLRLIYFSYDVKMKEKGDIPEGYSVSREKKERFSLILESASTNQTSMYLCASSLGDSSNQPQHFGDGTRLSIL.